The 24 T cell receptor beta chains below come from one sample, sequenced in a study of T cell clones after liver transplantation. Measured with immunoSEQ multiplex PCR; TCRdb has only the in-frame clones, and not every one. The sample yields about 33,000 clones, approximately 96% seen once. The sample consisted of CD8+ T cells from blood, taken 12 months after liver transplant. The receptors stem from a human patient who received a liver transplant. Some T cells may arise from the graft donor.

This clone came up once. The rearrangement links TRBV27 to TRBJ2-2, with 7 bases that match TRBD2. Germline loops: CDR1 MNHEY, CDR2 SMNVEV (reference sequence). V was pared by 5 bases and J by 7 bases, with 10 bases of the junction left unmatched. CDR3 size: 15 residues. The CDR3, as DNA: TGTGCCAGCAGTCCGGGGGGACTGAGCGGCGGGGAGCTGTTTTTT. Amino acid sequence: CASSPGGLSGGELFF.

The chain carries TRBV19 and TRBJ1-2, with D perhaps TRBD1 (6 bases). CDR1 is LNHDA, CDR2 SQIVND, per germline (reference sequence). The V gene lost 7 bases and the J gene lost 3 bases, with 21 bases spanning the gap. CDR3 length: 16 residues. CDR3 coding DNA: TGTGCCAGTACCGTCGTGGGGGGCAGGTCGGACTATGGCTACACCTTC. This gives the protein CASTVVGGRSDYGYTF.

The gene calls are TRBV5-6 and TRBJ2-7, with D perhaps TRBD1 or TRBD2 (5 bases each). Trimming took 4 bases from V and 6 from J, leaving 17 bases between them. Germline V CDR1 and CDR2: SGHDT, YYEEEE. CDR3 length: 14 amino acids. The chain's CDR3 is CASSPGTERGEQYF. CDR3 in DNA: TGTGCCAGCAGCCCTGGGACCGAGCGCGGCGAGCAGTACTTC.

V is TRBV6-5 and J is TRBJ2-5, with TRBD2 matching over 7 bases. V lost 7 bases to trimming and J lost 3 bases; unmatched junction nucleotides: 11. Germline CDR1 is MNHEY and CDR2 is SVGAGI. The CDR3 is made up of 15 amino acids. Here the CDR3 reads CASTAPSGGKETQYF. DNA of the CDR3: TGTGCCAGCACCGCCCCGTCGGGGGGTAAAGAGACCCAGTACTTC.

The chain joins TRBV27 to TRBJ1-4, with TRBD1 identical over 9 bases. The junction had 4 bases not matched to a gene; V was cut back by 0 bases and J by 2 bases. The CDR3 sequence is 17 residues long. Germline values: CDR1 MNHEY, CDR2 SMNVEV (reference sequence). CDR3 in DNA: TGTGCCAGCAGTTTATCATCCGGGACAGGGACTAATGAAAAACTGTTTTTT. Amino acid sequence: CASSLSSGTGTNEKLFF.

The chain joins TRBV4-1 to TRBJ2-7; D is undetermined. The germline gives CDR1 MGHRA, CDR2 YSYEKL. Trimming removed 1 base at V and 4 bases at J, with 14 bases between. The CDR3 loop spans 15 amino acids. Here the CDR3 DNA reads TGCGCCAGCAGCCAAGGGTTGGGAAGAGGTTACGAGCAGTACTTC. Translation: CASSQGLGRGYEQYF.

This rearrangement joins TRBV29-1 to TRBJ2-2; D call uncertain. Germline CDR1 is SQVTM and CDR2 is ANQGSEA. The CDR3 contains 14 residues. The V end was cut by 3 bases, the J end by 2 bases, with 10 bases between. The DNA for the CDR3 is TGCAGCGTTGACGTAGGGTTTAACACCGGGGAGCTGTTTTTT. It specifies CSVDVGFNTGELFF.

Relative to its sample, this clone is large. The rearrangement uses TRBV7-3 and TRBJ2-7, with 10 nucleotides matching TRBD1. The CDR3 consists of 15 residues. Germline lookup yields CDR1 SGHTA and CDR2 FQGTGA. Unmatched junction bases numbered 8, after V lost 5 bases and J lost 4 bases. The CDR3 bases are TGTGCCAGCAGCCGAGGGACAGGGGAGGGGTACGAGCAGTACTTC. The encoded protein is CASSRGTGEGYEQYF.

This rearrangement joins TRBV5-5 to TRBJ2-7, with 9 bases identical to TRBD2. Germline loops: CDR1 SGHKS, CDR2 YYEKEE (reference sequence). This CDR3 region has 15 residues. V lost 3 bases, J lost 0 bases, and 4 bases stayed unmatched. The CDR3 loop is CASSSLAGLSYEQYF. CDR3 in DNA: TGTGCCAGCAGCTCACTAGCGGGCCTCTCCTACGAGCAGTACTTC.

In nucleotides, the CDR3 is TGTGCCAGCAGCCAAGACAGACTGAACACTGAAGCTTTCTTT. This gives the protein CASSQDRLNTEAFF. This rearrangement joins TRBV5-4 to TRBJ1-1; TRBD1 might be the D (5 bases). This CDR3 has 14 amino acids. V lost 4 bases and J 0 bases, leaving 10 bases between the germline ends. Germline CDR1 and CDR2: SGHNT and YYREEE (reference sequence).

V is TRBV2 and J is TRBJ1-1; TRBD1 might be the D (6 bases). Germline lookup yields CDR1 SNHLY and CDR2 FYNNEI. Between the trimmed V and J ends, which lost 10 bases and 1 base, there was a span of 16 bases. The CDR3 sequence is 14 residues long. The CDR3 region has the DNA TGTGCCAAAAGGGAAGGGGGAGGGAACACTGAAGCTTTCTTT. Protein sequence: CAKREGGGNTEAFF. Supplemented by reference TRBV2 and TRBJ1-1, the full variable domain reads EPEVTQTPSHQVTQMGQEVILRCVPISNHLYFYWYRQILGQKVEFLVSFYNNEISEKSEIFDDQFSVERPDGSNFTLKIRSTKLEDSAMYFCAKREGGGNTEAFFGQGTRLTVV.

The chain couples TRBV11-2 to TRBJ2-3; D tentatively fits TRBD1 or TRBD2 (5 bases each). The V gene lost 5 bases and the J gene lost 0 bases, with 9 bases spanning the gap. Germline CDR1 reads SGHAT; CDR2 reads FQNNGV. This CDR3 region has 14 residues. CDR3 nucleotide sequence: TGTGCCAGCAGCCTAAGGGACAGCACAGATACGCAGTATTTT. Protein product: CASSLRDSTDTQYF. Combining the CDR3 with reference TRBV11-2 and TRBJ2-3 gives the whole variable domain EAGVAQSPRYKIIEKRQSVAFWCNPISGHATLYWYQQILGQGPKLLIQFQNNGVVDDSQLPKDRFSAERLKGVDSTLKIQPAKLEDSAVYLCASSLRDSTDTQYFGPGTRLTVL.

CDR3 bases: TGTGCCAGCAGTTTGGGACAGGTCTACAATGAGCAGTTCTTC. Its protein is CASSLGQVYNEQFF. The V gene is TRBV27, the J gene TRBJ2-1, with TRBD1 matching 8 bases. The CDR3 is 14 residues long. CDR1 and CDR2 (germline): MNHEY, SMNVEV (reference sequence). The trim removed 3 bases at V and 3 bases at J, leaving 1 base unmatched.

The V call is TRBV12-5, the J call TRBJ2-7; a weak D match, TRBD2 (5 bases). V was shortened by 0 bases and J by 7 bases, with 10 bases between the two germline ends. The germline gives CDR1 LGHNT, CDR2 FRNRAP. There are 13 residues in the CDR3. CDR3 in DNA: TGTGCTAGTGGTTTGGTACCCTGGGAGGAGCAGTACTTC. Translating gives CASGLVPWEEQYF.

CDR3 residues: CASSLLTSGAETQYF. CDR3 nucleotide sequence: TGTGCCAGCAGCTTATTAACTAGCGGGGCGGAGACCCAGTACTTC. The rearrangement joins TRBV7-7 to TRBJ2-5; 10 bases are a match to TRBD2. CDR1 is SSHAT and CDR2 is FNYEAQ in the germline V gene (reference sequence). The CDR3 runs 15 residues. The V segment lost 2 bases and the J segment 5 bases; nucleotides outside the gene matches: 5.

The chain combines TRBV9 with TRBJ2-7; D may be TRBD1 (6 bases). The V gene lost 0 bases and the J gene lost 2 bases, with 12 bases spanning the gap. Per germline, CDR1 SGDLS and CDR2 YYNGEE. The CDR3 is made up of 15 amino acids. As DNA, the CDR3 is TGTGCCAGCAGCGTAGGGTCAGGGGTTCCCTACGAGCAGTACTTC. This codes for CASSVGSGVPYEQYF.

V usage is TRBV7-9 and J usage is TRBJ1-4; no clear D gene. With 5 bases removed from V and 4 bases from J, the gap between germline ends came to 11 bases. Germline CDR1 is SEHNR and CDR2 is FQNEAQ (reference sequence). This CDR3 spans 14 amino acids. The CDR3 reads CASSRKGGNEKLFF. The CDR3 bases are TGTGCCAGCAGCCGGAAGGGAGGTAATGAAAAACTGTTTTTT.

This chain uses TRBV4-1 with TRBJ2-5, with D possibly matching TRBD2 (6 bases). The length of the CDR3 is 13 residues. The germline gives CDR1 MGHRA, CDR2 YSYEKL. V gave up 4 bases and J gave up 5 bases, with 11 bases separating them. The DNA for the CDR3 is TGCGCCAGCAGCCGTGGGACTTCGGAGACCCAGTACTTC. Encoded protein: CASSRGTSETQYF.

V and J are TRBV4-2 and TRBJ2-2; TRBD2 matches at 11 bases. Trimming took 5 bases from V and 0 from J; bases not matched to a gene: 5. CDR1 LGHNA and CDR2 YNFKEQ come from the germline V gene. The CDR3 sequence is 17 residues long. CDR3 bases: TGTGCCAGCAGCTTCGGGACTAGCGGCGCGAACACCGGGGAGCTGTTTTTT. This codes for CASSFGTSGANTGELFF.

In this sample, this clone turned up once. The chain carries TRBV4-3 and TRBJ2-2; 7 nucleotides match TRBD2. The CDR3 is made up of 17 amino acids. V lost 3 bases to trimming and J lost 4 bases; unmatched junction nucleotides: 11. The V gene's germline CDR1 is LGHNA and CDR2 YSLEER. CDR3 DNA: TGCGCCAGCAGCCACACCTGGGAGGGGTACGGCACCGGGGAGCTGTTTTTT. Its translation is CASSHTWEGYGTGELFF.

CDR3 DNA: TGCAGCGTTGAATGGGTGGGACTAGCGGGAGGCGTCGGGTTCTACAATGAGCAGTTCTTC. This encodes CSVEWVGLAGGVGFYNEQFF. The rearrangement uses TRBV29-1 and TRBJ2-1; 15 nucleotides align to TRBD2. The length of the CDR3 is 20 residues. Trimming at V came to 2 bases and at J to 3 bases, leaving 14 bases not matched to a gene. The germline V gene has CDR1 SQVTM and CDR2 ANQGSEA.

CDR3 sequence reads: CASSLRTEAFF. CDR3 bases: TGTGCCAGCAGCTTGCGTACTGAAGCTTTCTTT. This chain uses TRBV5-5 with TRBJ1-1; D remains ambiguous. The germline V and J ends were trimmed by 1 base and 5 bases, with 3 bases remaining between them. The CDR3 is made up of 11 amino acids. Germline CDR1 SGHKS, CDR2 YYEKEE (reference sequence).

This clone was found once. The chain employs TRBV5-6 and TRBJ2-1; the D is unclear. There are 15 residues in the CDR3. Germline CDR1 and CDR2: SGHDT and YYEEEE. The V gene lost 1 base and the J gene lost 6 bases, with 14 bases spanning the gap. The CDR3: CASSLWLDGRNEQFF. The DNA for the CDR3 is TGTGCCAGCAGCTTGTGGCTAGATGGCCGCAATGAGCAGTTCTTC.

V gene TRBV27 combines with J gene TRBJ2-2, with 12 bases aligning to TRBD2. The CDR3 runs to 15 residues. The ends lost 10 bases at V and 5 bases at J; junction bases unmatched: 8. Germline loops: CDR1 MNHEY, CDR2 SMNVEV (reference sequence). The CDR3 nucleotides read TGTGCCACCAAAATACTAGCGGGAGGAACCGGGGAGCTGTTTTTT. It specifies CATKILAGGTGELFF.